This T cell receptor (beta chain) originates from a study of T cells in Graves' hyperthyroidism and ophthalmopathy. Study-level results: Among clonotypes expanded in thyroid above 0.001, most were also found in blood.

TCR beta CDR3 region amplification was performed from RNA transcripts. A set of HTBI primers served as the primers for a first-round RT-PCR of the TCR CDR3. MiXCR was run by TCRdb on the multiplex PCR reads, yielding one entry per CDR3 protein. The sample contains about 210,000 distinct CDR3 sequences, roughly 15% of which appear only once. Only a few counts were recorded for this clonotype. Its specificity is unknown. Sequencing input: blood. This TCR was sampled from a man over 45 with Graves' hyperthyroidism.

CDR3 protein: CSVAPGTSTDTQYF. CDR3 bases: TGCAGCGTTGCACCCGGGACTTCCACAGATACGCAGTATTTT. The genes are TRBV29-1 and TRBJ2-3; D is perhaps TRBD2 (6 bases). Per the germline V gene, CDR1 is SQVTM and CDR2 is ANQGSEA. Trimming removed 4 bases from V and 2 bases from J, with 13 bases in between. There are 14 residues in the CDR3.